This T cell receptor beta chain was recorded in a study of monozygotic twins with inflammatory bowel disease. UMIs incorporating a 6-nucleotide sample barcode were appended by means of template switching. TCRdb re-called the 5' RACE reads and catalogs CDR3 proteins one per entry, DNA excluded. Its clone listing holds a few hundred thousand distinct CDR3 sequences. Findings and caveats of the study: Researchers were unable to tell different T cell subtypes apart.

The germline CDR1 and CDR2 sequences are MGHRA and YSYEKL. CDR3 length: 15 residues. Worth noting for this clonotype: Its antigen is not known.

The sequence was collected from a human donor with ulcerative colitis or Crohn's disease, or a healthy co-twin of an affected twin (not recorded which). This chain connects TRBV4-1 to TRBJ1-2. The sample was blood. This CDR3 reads CASSQDITKGYGYTF.